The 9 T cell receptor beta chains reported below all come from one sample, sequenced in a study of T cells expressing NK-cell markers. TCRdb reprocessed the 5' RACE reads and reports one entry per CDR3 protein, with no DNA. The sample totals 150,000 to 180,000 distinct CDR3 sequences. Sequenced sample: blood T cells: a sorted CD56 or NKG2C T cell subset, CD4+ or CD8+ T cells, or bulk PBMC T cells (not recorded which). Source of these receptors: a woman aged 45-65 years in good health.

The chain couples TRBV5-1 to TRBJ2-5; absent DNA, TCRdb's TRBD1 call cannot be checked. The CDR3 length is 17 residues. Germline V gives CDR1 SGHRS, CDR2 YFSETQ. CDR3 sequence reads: CASTPEPQGAVQETQYF. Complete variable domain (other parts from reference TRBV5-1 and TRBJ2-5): KAGVTQTPRYLIKTRGQQVTLSCSPISGHRSVSWYQQTPGQGLQFLFEYFSETQRNKGNFPGRFSGRQFSNSRSEMNVSTLELGDSALYLCASTPEPQGAVQETQYFGPGTRLLVL.

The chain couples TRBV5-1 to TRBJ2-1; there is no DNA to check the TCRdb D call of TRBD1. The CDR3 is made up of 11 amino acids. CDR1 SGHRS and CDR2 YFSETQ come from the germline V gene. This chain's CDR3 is CASSPGGTQFF.

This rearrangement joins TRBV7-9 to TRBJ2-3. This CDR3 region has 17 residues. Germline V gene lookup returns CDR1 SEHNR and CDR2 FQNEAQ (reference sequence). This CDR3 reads CASSLARSIQFEDTQYF.

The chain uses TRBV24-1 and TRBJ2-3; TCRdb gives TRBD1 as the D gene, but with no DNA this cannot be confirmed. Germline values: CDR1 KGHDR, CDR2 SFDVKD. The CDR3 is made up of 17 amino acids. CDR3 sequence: CATSDPNIFPHTDTQYF.

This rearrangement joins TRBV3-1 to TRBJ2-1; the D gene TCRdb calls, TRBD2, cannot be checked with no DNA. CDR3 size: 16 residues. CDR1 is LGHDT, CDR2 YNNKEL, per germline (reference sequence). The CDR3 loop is CASSQPGGYSYNEQFF.

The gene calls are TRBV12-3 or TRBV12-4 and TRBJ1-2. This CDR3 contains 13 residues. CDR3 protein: CASSLVRHYGYTF.

The CDR3 region is CAWSLREGYGYTF. The chain has TRBV30 and TRBJ1-2. Germline V CDR1 and CDR2: GTSNPN, SVGIG (reference sequence). This CDR3 spans 13 amino acids.

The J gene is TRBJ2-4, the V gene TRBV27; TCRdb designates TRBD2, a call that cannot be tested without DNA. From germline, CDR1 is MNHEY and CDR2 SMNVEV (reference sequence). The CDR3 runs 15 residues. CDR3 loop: CASSSRSLAKNIQYF.

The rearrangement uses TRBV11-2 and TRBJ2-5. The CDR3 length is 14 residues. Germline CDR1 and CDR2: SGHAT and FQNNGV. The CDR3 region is CASRPEPRRETQYF.